This record covers a single TCR beta chain. Its antigen is as yet unknown. The record originates from a study of tumor-infiltrating lymphocytes in localized non-small cell lung cancer. Study as a whole: Resected tumor was paired with non-adjacent uninvolved lung from the same patient. Points from the study as a whole: TCR sequencing covered a subset of patients with enough tissue. Recurrence-free survival showed no association with tumor T-cell fraction. T-cell fraction did not differ between immunotypes IM1 and IM2.

V was clipped by 0 bases and J by 10 bases; unmatched bases: 10. There are 18 residues in the CDR3. Germline V gives CDR1 SGDLS, CDR2 YYNGEE. Profiled with immunoSEQ multiplex PCR; TCRdb holds only in-frame clones, not every one. The sample includes about 16,000 clones, roughly three quarters of them seen just once. The sample was lung tumor tissue. J is TRBJ2-1 and V is TRBV9, with 16 bases that match TRBD2. This TCR came from a human donor with non-small cell lung cancer. CDR3 nucleotide sequence: TGTGCCAGCAGCGTAGCCCCGGGACTAGCGGGAGGGCCGGGGGAGCAGTTCTTC. Translation: CASSVAPGLAGGPGEQFF. The full variable domain, rest sourced from reference TRBV9 and TRBJ2-1, is DSGVTQTPKHLITATGQRVTLRCSPRSGDLSVYWYQQSLDQGLQFLIQYYNGEERAKGNILERFSAQQFPDLHSELNLSSLELGDSALYFCASSVAPGLAGGPGEQFFGPGTRLTVL.